These 17 T cell receptor beta chains were sequenced from one sample in a study of T cells after yellow fever vaccination. MiXCR, run by TCRdb on the 5' RACE reads, gives a single entry per CDR3 protein. This sample carries hundreds of thousands of distinct CDR3 sequences, approximately 13% of them seen once, and the ten largest clones take roughly 13%. Here the sequenced sample was PBMCs, taken on the day of the yellow fever booster vaccination. These receptors all stem from a man aged 30-40 years who received the YFV17D yellow fever vaccine.

The chain links TRBV29-1 to TRBJ2-7, with 8 nucleotides matching TRBD2. Germline V lookup: CDR1 SQVTM, CDR2 ANQGSEA. The CDR3 extends over 13 amino acids. The V segment lost 7 bases and the J segment 2 bases; nucleotides outside the gene matches: 7. CDR3 amino acids: CSAETSVAYEQYF. For the CDR3, the DNA is TGCAGCGCCGAGACTAGCGTCGCCTACGAGCAGTACTTC.

This clonotype was seen a few times. The chain uses TRBV5-6 and TRBJ2-7; TRBD1 might be the D (6 bases). Germline CDR1 reads SGHDT; CDR2 reads YYEEEE. The CDR3 contains 13 residues. Deletions cut 4 bases from V and 3 bases from J, with 11 bases between. CDR3 sequence (DNA): TGTGCCAGCAGCCCGGGACATTTCTACGAGCAGTACTTC. It translates to CASSPGHFYEQYF.

The chain carries TRBV20-1 and TRBJ2-7, with D uncertain. The length of the CDR3 is 14 residues. Trimming shortened V by 3 bases and J by 2 bases, and 14 bases separated the two germline ends. The germline CDR1 and CDR2 sequences are DFQATT and SNEGSKA (reference sequence). CDR3 in DNA: TGCAGTGCTAGTCAGCAGGAGAGTACCTACGAGCAGTACTTC. Translation gives CSASQQESTYEQYF.

This sequence joins TRBV12-3 or TRBV12-4 and TRBJ2-1; 9 nucleotides align to TRBD2. The CDR3 is 18 amino acids. The V segment lost 10 bases and the J segment 3 bases; nucleotides outside the gene matches: 19. The DNA for the CDR3 is TGTGCCATCTGTTCCGCGGGGGGTGCTAGCGGGGACTACAATGAGCAGTTCTTC. It translates to CAICSAGGASGDYNEQFF.

This clonotype has at least ten counts. The chain joins TRBV10-2 to TRBJ2-1; 10 bases map to TRBD1. The CDR3 is made up of 15 amino acids. Germline lookup yields CDR1 WSHSY and CDR2 SAAADI. V lost 4 bases to trimming and J lost 9 bases; unmatched junction nucleotides: 9. The CDR3 protein is CASSGRTGGILEQFF. CDR3 nucleotides: TGCGCCAGCAGTGGGCGGACAGGGGGAATTCTTGAGCAGTTCTTC.

This clonotype came up a few times. This sequence joins TRBV7-2 and TRBJ2-3, with D uncertain. This CDR3 has 14 residues. Per the germline V gene, CDR1 is SGHTA and CDR2 is FQGNSA. The ends were cut back, 2 bases at V and 6 bases at J, with 12 bases in the middle. In DNA, the CDR3 is TGTGCCAGCAGCTTAAGTTATAGAGATGATACGCAGTATTTT. Protein sequence: CASSLSYRDDTQYF.

This chain links TRBV11-2 with TRBJ2-4; D is ambiguous. The ends were cut back, 6 bases at V and 0 bases at J, with 21 bases in the middle. Germline CDR1 and CDR2: SGHAT and FQNNGV. The CDR3 runs 18 residues. The CDR3 loop reads CASSKWTEILKAKNIQYF. CDR3 in DNA: TGTGCCAGCAGTAAGTGGACCGAAATCCTTAAAGCCAAAAACATTCAGTACTTC.

CDR3 sequence: CASSPPGLYSETAYNEQFF. CDR3 nucleotides: TGTGCCAGCAGCCCCCCGGGTCTCTATAGCGAGACGGCTTACAATGAGCAGTTCTTC. The rearrangement joins TRBV3-1 to TRBJ2-1; TRBD2 is a possible D gene (5 bases). With 4 bases removed from V and 4 bases from J, the gap between germline ends came to 26 bases. CDR3 length: 19 amino acids. Germline values: CDR1 LGHDT, CDR2 YNNKEL (reference sequence).

The rearrangement joins TRBV12-3 or TRBV12-4 to TRBJ2-1; 11 bases align to TRBD2. V was pared by 6 bases and J by 5 bases, with 6 bases of the junction left unmatched. The CDR3 is 15 amino acids. CDR3 in amino acids: CASRHIAGGDNEQFF. The DNA of the CDR3 is TGTGCCAGCAGACACATAGCGGGAGGGGACAATGAGCAGTTCTTC.

This clonotype was seen more than once but under ten times. The V call is TRBV7-2, the J call TRBJ2-1; 11 nucleotides line up with TRBD2. The ends lost 5 bases at V and 5 bases at J; junction bases unmatched: 8. Germline V gene data show CDR1 as SGHTA and CDR2 as FQGNSA. This CDR3 is built from 16 residues. The CDR3 coding sequence is TGTGCCAGCAGCCGAACACTAGCGGGAGTAGACAATGAGCAGTTCTTC. Translating it yields CASSRTLAGVDNEQFF.

The chain employs TRBV20-1 and TRBJ1-2; maybe TRBD1 (6 bases). Germline V gene data show CDR1 as DFQATT and CDR2 as SNEGSKA (reference sequence). V lost 6 bases and J lost 8, with 13 bases in between. This CDR3 comprises 11 residues. The CDR3 here is CSASGVWGYTF. The CDR3 region has the DNA TGCAGTGCCTCAGGGGTTTGGGGCTACACCTTC.

The chain joins TRBV30 to TRBJ2-1; D remains unclear. The CDR3 covers 13 residues. Germline CDR1 is GTSNPN and CDR2 is SVGIG (reference sequence). V gave up 5 bases and J gave up 2 bases, with 10 bases separating them. CDR3 loop: CAWVGYPYNEQFF. The CDR3 DNA follows: TGTGCCTGGGTCGGGTACCCCTACAATGAGCAGTTCTTC.

This clonotype was observed many times. The J gene is TRBJ2-7, the V gene TRBV12-3 or TRBV12-4; TRBD1 matches 7 bases. J lost 6 bases, V lost 3 bases, and 8 bases had no gene match. This CDR3 is 14 amino acids long. The chain's CDR3 is CASSLGDSWGEQYF. DNA for the CDR3: TGTGCCAGCAGTTTGGGGGACAGCTGGGGCGAGCAGTACTTC.

There are a few counts of this clonotype. The DNA for the CDR3 is TGTGCCAGCCGGGGGACTTCGTACGAGCAGTACTTC. It yields the protein CASRGTSYEQYF. The chain combines TRBV6-2 or TRBV6-3 with TRBJ2-7, with D tentatively TRBD2 (6 bases). V was cut by 8 bases and J by 4 bases, with 12 bases left in between. The CDR3 extends over 12 amino acids. CDR1 and CDR2 (germline): MNHEY, SVGEGT.

Ten or more counts support this clonotype. This chain uses TRBV12-3 or TRBV12-4 with TRBJ2-1, with 13 positions matching TRBD2. V lost 7 bases and J lost 6; bases outside the gene matches: 6. CDR3 size: 15 residues. CDR3 nucleotide sequence: TGTGCCAGCACCGAGGGACTAGCGGGAAGCAATGAGCAGTTCTTC. This encodes CASTEGLAGSNEQFF.

This chain uses TRBV7-6 with TRBJ2-3; D ambiguous. The CDR3 is 13 amino acids. Germline V lookup: CDR1 SGHVS, CDR2 FNYEAQ. V lost 1 base and J 4 bases, leaving 6 bases between the germline ends. This CDR3 reads CASSLVGPDTQYF. The CDR3 region has the DNA TGTGCCAGCAGCTTAGTGGGCCCAGATACGCAGTATTTT.

The chain carries TRBV27 and TRBJ2-7, with 7 bases aligning to TRBD1. Per the germline V gene, CDR1 is MNHEY and CDR2 is SMNVEV (reference sequence). The CDR3 extends over 14 amino acids. Trimming removed 5 bases from V and 5 bases from J; junction bases left unmatched: 9. The CDR3 coding sequence is TGTGCCAGCAGTCCTCTCACTCAGGGGGACGAGCAGTACTTC. As protein: CASSPLTQGDEQYF.